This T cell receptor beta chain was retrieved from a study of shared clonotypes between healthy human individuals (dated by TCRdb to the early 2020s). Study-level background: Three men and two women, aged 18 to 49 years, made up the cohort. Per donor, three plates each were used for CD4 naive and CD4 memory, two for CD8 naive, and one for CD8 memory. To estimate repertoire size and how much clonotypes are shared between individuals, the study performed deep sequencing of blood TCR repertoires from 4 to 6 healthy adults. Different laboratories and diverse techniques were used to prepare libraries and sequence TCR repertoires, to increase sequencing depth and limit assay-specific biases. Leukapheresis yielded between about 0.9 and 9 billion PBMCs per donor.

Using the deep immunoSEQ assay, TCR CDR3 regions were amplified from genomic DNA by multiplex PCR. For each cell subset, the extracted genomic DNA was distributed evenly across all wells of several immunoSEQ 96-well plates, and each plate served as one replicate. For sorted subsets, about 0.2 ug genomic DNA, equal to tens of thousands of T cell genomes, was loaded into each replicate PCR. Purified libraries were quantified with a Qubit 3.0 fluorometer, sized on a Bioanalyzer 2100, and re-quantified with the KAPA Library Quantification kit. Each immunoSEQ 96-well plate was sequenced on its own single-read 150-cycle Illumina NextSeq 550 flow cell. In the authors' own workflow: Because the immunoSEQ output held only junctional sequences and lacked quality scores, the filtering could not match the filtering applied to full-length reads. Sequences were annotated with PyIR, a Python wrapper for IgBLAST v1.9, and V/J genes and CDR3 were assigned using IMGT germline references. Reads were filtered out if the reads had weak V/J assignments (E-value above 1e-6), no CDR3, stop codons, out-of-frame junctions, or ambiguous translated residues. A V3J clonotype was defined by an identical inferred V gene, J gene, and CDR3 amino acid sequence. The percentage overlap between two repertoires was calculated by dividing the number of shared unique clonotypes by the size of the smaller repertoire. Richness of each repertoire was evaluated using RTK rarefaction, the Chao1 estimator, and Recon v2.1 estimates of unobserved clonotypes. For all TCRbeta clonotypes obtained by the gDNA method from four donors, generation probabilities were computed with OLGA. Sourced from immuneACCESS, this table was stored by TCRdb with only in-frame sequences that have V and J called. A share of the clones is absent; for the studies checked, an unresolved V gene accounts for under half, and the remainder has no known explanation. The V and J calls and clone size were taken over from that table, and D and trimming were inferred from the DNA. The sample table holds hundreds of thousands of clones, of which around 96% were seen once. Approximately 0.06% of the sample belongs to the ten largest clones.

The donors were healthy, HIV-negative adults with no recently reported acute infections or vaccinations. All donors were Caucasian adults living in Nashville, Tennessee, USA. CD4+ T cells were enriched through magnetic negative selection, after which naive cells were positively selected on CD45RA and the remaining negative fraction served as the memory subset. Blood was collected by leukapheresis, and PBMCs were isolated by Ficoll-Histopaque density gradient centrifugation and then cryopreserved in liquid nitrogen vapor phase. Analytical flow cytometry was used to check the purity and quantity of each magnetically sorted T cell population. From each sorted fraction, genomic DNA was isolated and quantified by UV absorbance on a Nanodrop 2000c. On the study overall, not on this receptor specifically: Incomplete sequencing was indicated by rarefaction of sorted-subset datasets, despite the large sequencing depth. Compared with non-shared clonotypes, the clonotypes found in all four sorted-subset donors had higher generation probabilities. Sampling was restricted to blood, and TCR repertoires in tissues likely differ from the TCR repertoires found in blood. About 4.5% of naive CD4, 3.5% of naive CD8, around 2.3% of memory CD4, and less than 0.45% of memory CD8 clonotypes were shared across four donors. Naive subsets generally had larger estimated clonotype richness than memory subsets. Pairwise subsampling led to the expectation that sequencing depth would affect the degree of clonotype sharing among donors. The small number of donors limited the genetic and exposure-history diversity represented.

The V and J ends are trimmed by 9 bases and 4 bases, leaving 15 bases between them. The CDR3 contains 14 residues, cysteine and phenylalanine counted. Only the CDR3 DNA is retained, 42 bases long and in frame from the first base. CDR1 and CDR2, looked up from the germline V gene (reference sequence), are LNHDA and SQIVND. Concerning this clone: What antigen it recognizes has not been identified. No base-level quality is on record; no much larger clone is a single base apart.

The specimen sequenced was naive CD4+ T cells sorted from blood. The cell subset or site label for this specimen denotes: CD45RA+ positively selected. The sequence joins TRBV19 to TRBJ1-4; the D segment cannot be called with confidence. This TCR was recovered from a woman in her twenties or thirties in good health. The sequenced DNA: TGTGCCAGCCGGGCTTGGCAGAATAATGAAAAACTGTTTTTT. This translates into CASRAWQNNEKLFF.